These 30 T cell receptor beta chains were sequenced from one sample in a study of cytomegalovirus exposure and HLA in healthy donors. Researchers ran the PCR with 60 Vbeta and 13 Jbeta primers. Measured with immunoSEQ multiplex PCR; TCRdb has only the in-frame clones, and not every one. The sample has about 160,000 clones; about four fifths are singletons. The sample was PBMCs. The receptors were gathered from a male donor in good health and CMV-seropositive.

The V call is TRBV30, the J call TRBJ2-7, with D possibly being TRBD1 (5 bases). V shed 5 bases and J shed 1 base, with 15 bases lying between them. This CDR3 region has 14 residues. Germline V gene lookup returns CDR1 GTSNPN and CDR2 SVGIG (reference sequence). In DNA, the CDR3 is TGTGCCTGGCAGGCAGGGATCCATTCCTACGAGCAGTACTTC. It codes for CAWQAGIHSYEQYF.

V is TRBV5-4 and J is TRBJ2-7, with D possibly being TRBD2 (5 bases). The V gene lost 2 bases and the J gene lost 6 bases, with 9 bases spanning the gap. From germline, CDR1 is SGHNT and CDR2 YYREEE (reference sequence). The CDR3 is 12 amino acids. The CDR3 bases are TGTGCCAGCAGCTTTCCCACTAGCGAGCAGTACTTC. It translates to CASSFPTSEQYF.

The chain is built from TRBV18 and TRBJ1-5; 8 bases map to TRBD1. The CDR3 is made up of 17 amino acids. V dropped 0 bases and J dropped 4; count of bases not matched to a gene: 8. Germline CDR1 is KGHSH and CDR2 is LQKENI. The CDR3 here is CASSPPGTGRGNQPQHF. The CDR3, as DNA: TGTGCCAGCTCACCACCCGGGACAGGTCGGGGGAATCAGCCCCAGCATTTT.

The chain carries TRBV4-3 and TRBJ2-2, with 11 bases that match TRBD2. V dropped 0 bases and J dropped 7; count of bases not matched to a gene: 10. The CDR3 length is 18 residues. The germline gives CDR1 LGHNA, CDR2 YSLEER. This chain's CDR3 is CASSQDRASGGLGGELFF. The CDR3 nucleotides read TGCGCCAGCAGCCAAGATCGGGCTAGCGGGGGGCTGGGCGGGGAGCTGTTTTTT.

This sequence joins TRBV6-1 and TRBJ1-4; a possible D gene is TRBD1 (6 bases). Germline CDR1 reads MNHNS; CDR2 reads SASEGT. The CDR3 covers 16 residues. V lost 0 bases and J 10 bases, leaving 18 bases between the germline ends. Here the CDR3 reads CASSEAPGTRDGKLFF. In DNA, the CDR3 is TGTGCCAGCAGTGAAGCGCCCGGGACACGGGACGGAAAACTGTTTTTT.

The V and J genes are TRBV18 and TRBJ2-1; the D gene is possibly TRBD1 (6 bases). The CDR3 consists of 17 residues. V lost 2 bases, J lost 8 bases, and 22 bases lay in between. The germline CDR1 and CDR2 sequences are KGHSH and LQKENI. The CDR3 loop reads CASSPGDASWTAHEQFF. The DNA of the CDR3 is TGTGCCAGCTCACCAGGGGACGCTAGTTGGACAGCCCATGAGCAGTTCTTC.

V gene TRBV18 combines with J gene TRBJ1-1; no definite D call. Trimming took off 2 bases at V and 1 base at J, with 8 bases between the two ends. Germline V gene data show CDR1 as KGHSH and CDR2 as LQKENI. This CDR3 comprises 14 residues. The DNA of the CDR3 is TGTGCCAGCTCACCAAGGGAGCAGAACACTGAAGCTTTCTTT. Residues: CASSPREQNTEAFF.

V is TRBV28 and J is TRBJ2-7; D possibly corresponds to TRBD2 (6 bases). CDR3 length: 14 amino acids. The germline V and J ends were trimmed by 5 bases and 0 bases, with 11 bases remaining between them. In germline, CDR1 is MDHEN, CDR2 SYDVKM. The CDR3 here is CASSLMGGSYEQYF. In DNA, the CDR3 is TGTGCCAGCAGTCTTATGGGGGGCTCCTACGAGCAGTACTTC. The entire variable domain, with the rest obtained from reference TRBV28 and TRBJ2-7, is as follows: DVKVTQSSRYLVKRTGEKVFLECVQDMDHENMFWYRQDPGLGLRLIYFSYDVKMKEKGDIPEGYSVSREKKERFSLILESASTNQTSMYLCASSLMGGSYEQYFGPGTRLTVT.

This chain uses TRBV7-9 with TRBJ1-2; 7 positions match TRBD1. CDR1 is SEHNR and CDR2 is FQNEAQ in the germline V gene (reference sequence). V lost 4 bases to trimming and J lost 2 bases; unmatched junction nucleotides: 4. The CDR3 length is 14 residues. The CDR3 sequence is CASSSGQSNYGYTF. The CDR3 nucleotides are TGTGCCAGCAGCTCGGGACAGAGCAACTATGGCTACACCTTC.

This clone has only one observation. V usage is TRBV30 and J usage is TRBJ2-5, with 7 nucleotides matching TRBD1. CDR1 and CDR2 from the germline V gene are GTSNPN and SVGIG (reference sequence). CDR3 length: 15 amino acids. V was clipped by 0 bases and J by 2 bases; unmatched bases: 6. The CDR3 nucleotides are TGTGCCTGGAGTGTCCCGGGACAGCTACAAGAGACCCAGTACTTC. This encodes CAWSVPGQLQETQYF.

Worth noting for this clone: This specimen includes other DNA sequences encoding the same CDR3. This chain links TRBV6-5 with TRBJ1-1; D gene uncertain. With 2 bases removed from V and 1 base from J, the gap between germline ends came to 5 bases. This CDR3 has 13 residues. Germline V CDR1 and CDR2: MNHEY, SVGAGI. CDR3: CASSYTGNTEAFF. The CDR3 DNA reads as TGTGCCAGCAGTTACACGGGGAACACTGAAGCTTTCTTT.

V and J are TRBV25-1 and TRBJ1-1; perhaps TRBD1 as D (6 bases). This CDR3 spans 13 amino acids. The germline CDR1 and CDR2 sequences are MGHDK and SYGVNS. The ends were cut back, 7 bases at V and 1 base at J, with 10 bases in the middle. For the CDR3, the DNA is TGTGCCAGCACCGGGGGGGCGAACACTGAAGCTTTCTTT. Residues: CASTGGANTEAFF.

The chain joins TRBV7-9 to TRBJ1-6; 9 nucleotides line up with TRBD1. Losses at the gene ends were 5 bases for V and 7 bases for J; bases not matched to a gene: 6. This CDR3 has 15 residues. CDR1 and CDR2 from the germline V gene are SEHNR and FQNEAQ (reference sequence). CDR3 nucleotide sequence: TGTGCCAGCAGCCAACAGGGGGCGACGAATTCACCCCTCCACTTT. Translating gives CASSQQGATNSPLHF.

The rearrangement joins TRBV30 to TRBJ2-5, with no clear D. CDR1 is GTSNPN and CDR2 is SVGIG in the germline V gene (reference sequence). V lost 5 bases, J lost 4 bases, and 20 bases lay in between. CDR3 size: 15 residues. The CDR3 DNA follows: TGTGCCTGGGACCGGCGGCCAAAGCATAGAGAGACCCAGTACTTC. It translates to CAWDRRPKHRETQYF.

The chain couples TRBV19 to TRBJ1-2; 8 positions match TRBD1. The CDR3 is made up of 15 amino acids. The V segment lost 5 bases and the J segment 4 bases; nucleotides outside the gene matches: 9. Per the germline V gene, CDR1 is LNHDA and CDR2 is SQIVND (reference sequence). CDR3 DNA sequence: TGTGCCAGTAGTGAGAATGGGGACAGGATCTATGGCTACACCTTC. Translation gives CASSENGDRIYGYTF.

The CDR3 reads CASTYTGQRTDTQYF. As DNA, the CDR3 is TGTGCCAGCACATACACGGGACAAAGAACAGATACGCAGTATTTT. The chain is built from TRBV27 and TRBJ2-3; possible D gene TRBD1, 6 bases. The germline V gene encodes CDR1 MNHEY and CDR2 SMNVEV (reference sequence). Trimming left V 7 bases short and J 3 bases short, with 17 bases between. The CDR3 is 15 amino acids.

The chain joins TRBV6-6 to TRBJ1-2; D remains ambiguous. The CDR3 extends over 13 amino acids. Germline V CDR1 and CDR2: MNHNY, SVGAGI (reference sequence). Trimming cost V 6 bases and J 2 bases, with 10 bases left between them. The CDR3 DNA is TGTGCCAGCAGCCCCCCGGGGAACTATGGCTACACCTTC. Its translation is CASSPPGNYGYTF.

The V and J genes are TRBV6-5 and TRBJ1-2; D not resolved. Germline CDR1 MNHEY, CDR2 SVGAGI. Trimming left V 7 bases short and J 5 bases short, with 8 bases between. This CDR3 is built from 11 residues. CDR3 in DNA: TGTGCCAGCAAGGCGGAGTATGGCTACACCTTC. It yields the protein CASKAEYGYTF.

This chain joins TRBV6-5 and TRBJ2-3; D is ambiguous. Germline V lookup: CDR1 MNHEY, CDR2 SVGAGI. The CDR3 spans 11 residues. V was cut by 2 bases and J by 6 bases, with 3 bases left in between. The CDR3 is CASSYQDTQYF. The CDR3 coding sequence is TGTGCCAGCAGTTACCAGGATACGCAGTATTTT.

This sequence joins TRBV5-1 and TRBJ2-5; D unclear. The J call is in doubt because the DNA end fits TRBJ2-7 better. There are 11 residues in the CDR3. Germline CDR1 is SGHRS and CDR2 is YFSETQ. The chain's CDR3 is CASSLESEQYF. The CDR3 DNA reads TGCGCCAGCAGCTTGGAGTCCGAGCAGTACTTC.

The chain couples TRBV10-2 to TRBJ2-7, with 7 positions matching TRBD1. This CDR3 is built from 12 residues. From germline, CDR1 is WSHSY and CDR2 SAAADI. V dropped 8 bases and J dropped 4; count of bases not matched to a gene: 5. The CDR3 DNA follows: TGCGCCAGCGGATCAGGGGGATACGAGCAGTACTTC. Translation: CASGSGGYEQYF.

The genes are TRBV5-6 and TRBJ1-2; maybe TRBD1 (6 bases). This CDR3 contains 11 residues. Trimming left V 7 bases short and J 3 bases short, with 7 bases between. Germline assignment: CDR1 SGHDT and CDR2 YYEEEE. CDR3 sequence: CASSGDYGYTF. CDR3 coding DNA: TGTGCCAGCTCAGGGGACTATGGCTACACCTTC.

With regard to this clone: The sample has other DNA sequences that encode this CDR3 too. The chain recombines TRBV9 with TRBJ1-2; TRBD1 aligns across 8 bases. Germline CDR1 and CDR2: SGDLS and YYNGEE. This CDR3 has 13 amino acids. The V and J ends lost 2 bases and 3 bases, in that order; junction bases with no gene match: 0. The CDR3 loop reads CASSVDRDYGYTF. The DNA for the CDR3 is TGTGCCAGCAGCGTGGACAGGGACTATGGCTACACCTTC.

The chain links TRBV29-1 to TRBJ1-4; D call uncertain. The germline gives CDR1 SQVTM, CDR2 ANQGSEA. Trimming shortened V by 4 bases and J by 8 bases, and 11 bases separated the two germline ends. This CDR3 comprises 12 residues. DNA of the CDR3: TGCAGCGTTGGGGCAGGTCGGGAAAAACTGTTTTTT. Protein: CSVGAGREKLFF.

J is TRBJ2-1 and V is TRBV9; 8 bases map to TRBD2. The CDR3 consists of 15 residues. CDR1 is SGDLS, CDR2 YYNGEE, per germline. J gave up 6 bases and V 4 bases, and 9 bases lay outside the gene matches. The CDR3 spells CASSTGGGPTNEQFF. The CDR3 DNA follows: TGTGCCAGCAGCACGGGGGGGGGACCCACCAATGAGCAGTTCTTC.

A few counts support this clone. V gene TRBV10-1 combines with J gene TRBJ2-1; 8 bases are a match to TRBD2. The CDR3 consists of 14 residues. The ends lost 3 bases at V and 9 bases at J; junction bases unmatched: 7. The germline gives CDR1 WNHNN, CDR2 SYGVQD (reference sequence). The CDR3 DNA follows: TGCGCCAGCAGTGAAAGAGCGGGGGTTTCTGAGCAGTTCTTC. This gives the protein CASSERAGVSEQFF.

CDR3 loop: CASSLGTGGMNTEAFF. CDR3 DNA sequence: TGTGCCAGCTCCCTGGGGACAGGGGGAATGAACACTGAAGCTTTCTTT. The chain carries TRBV18 and TRBJ1-1, with 11 bases matching TRBD1. With 6 bases clipped from V and 0 bases from J, the junction kept 6 bases outside the gene matches. The germline V gene has CDR1 KGHSH and CDR2 LQKENI. This CDR3 spans 16 amino acids. Full variable domain (remainder filled in from reference TRBV18 and TRBJ1-1): NAGVMQNPRHLVRRRGQEARLRCSPMKGHSHVYWYRQLPEEGLKFMVYLQKENIIDESGMPKERFSAEFPKEGPSILRIQQVVRGDSAAYFCASSLGTGGMNTEAFFGQGTRLTVV.

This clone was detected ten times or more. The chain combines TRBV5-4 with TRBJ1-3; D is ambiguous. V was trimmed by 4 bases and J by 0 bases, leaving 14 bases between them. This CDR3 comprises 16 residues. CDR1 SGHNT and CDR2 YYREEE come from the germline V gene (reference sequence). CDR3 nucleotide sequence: TGTGCCAGCAGCCCCTCAATCCGGGGCTCTGGAAACACCATATATTTT. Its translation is CASSPSIRGSGNTIYF. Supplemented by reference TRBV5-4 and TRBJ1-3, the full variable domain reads ETGVTQSPTHLIKTRGQQVTLRCSSQSGHNTVSWYQQALGQGPQFIFQYYREEENGRGNFPPRFSGLQFPNYSSELNVNALELDDSALYLCASSPSIRGSGNTIYFGEGSWLTVV.

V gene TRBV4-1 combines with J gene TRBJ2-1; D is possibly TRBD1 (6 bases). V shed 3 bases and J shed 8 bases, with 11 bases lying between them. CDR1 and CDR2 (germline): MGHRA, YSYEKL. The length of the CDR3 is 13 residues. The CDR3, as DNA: TGCGCCAGCAGCCACAGCTACAGGGATGAGCAGTTCTTC. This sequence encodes CASSHSYRDEQFF.

DNA of the CDR3: TGTGCCAGCAGTTTCTGGGGACAGGGCAACTATGGCTACACCTTC. Amino acid sequence: CASSFWGQGNYGYTF. The chain joins TRBV27 to TRBJ1-2; 9 bases are a match to TRBD1. With V trimmed by 3 bases and J by 2 bases, 4 bases remained unmatched. Germline V gene lookup returns CDR1 MNHEY and CDR2 SMNVEV (reference sequence). The CDR3 extends over 15 amino acids.